One sample yielded the 32 T cell receptor beta chains listed below, sequenced in a study of blood T cell repertoires in COVID-19. Profiling relied on immunoSEQ multiplex PCR, and the TCRdb table lists in-frame clones only, not all of them. The sample carries approximately 69,000 clones, almost 80% recorded once. The sample was peripheral blood. Every receptor here comes from a man aged 55 to 69 with acute or convalescent COVID-19.

A remark on this clone: One end of the junction is discordant with germline, which a read error may explain. The sample carries other DNA sequences with the same CDR3. The J gene is TRBJ1-6, the V gene TRBV4-1, with 7 bases fitting TRBD1. Looked up from germline, CDR1 is MGHRA and CDR2 is YSYEKL. This CDR3 has 16 residues. CDR3 sequence: CASSQPRQGPNSPLHF. The CDR3 region has the DNA TGTGCCAGCAGCCAACCCCGACAGGGACCTAATTCACCCCTCCACTTT.

The chain recombines TRBV18 with TRBJ1-3; D perhaps matches TRBD1 (6 bases). Per germline, CDR1 KGHSH and CDR2 LQKENI. The V end lost 3 bases, the J end lost 4 bases, and 10 bases lay between the germline ends. The CDR3 sequence is 14 residues long. The CDR3 here is CASSPTGSGNTIYF. The CDR3 DNA reads as TGTGCCAGCTCACCCACAGGGTCCGGAAACACCATATATTTT.

This clone was seen only a few times. The chain joins TRBV11-2 to TRBJ1-1; 8 nucleotides match TRBD1. The CDR3 has 16 amino acids. The V gene end was trimmed by 5 bases and the J gene end by 0 bases; junction bases not matched to a gene: 8. CDR1 and CDR2 (germline): SGHAT, FQNNGV. The CDR3 is CASSTTGAGVNTEAFF. CDR3 bases: TGTGCCAGCAGCACGACAGGGGCAGGCGTGAACACTGAAGCTTTCTTT. The entire variable domain, with the rest obtained from reference TRBV11-2 and TRBJ1-1, is as follows: EAGVAQSPRYKIIEKRQSVAFWCNPISGHATLYWYQQILGQGPKLLIQFQNNGVVDDSQLPKDRFSAERLKGVDSTLKIQPAKLEDSAVYLCASSTTGAGVNTEAFFGQGTRLTVV.

The rearrangement joins TRBV5-6 to TRBJ2-7, with 7 bases that match TRBD1. J lost 0 bases, V lost 4 bases, and 7 bases had no gene match. This CDR3 spans 15 amino acids. Germline V CDR1 and CDR2: SGHDT, YYEEEE. This CDR3 is CASSEDRWSSYEQYF. The CDR3 coding sequence is TGTGCCAGCAGCGAGGACAGGTGGAGCTCCTACGAGCAGTACTTC.

V is TRBV10-1 and J is TRBJ1-5; the match to TRBD1 covers 11 bases. V shed 0 bases, J shed 2 bases, and the junction held 9 bases outside the gene matches. Germline-derived CDR1 and CDR2 are WNHNN and SYGVQD (reference sequence). The CDR3 length is 19 residues. The CDR3 sequence: CASSESVRWGQGGNQPQHF. CDR3 bases: TGCGCCAGCAGTGAGTCGGTTAGGTGGGGACAGGGGGGCAATCAGCCCCAGCATTTT.

The genes are TRBV13 and TRBJ2-1, with 9 bases fitting TRBD1. Germline CDR1 PRHDT, CDR2 FYEKMQ (reference sequence). The CDR3 runs 15 residues. V lost 0 bases and J lost 15; bases outside the gene matches: 12. The CDR3 sequence is CASSLGPGTGREGFF. In DNA form, the CDR3 reads TGTGCCAGCAGCTTAGGCCCGGGGACAGGGAGGGAAGGGTTCTTC.

This clone turned up a few times. This sequence joins TRBV6-1 and TRBJ1-3; no firm D call. Germline assignment: CDR1 MNHNS and CDR2 SASEGT. The CDR3 is made up of 15 amino acids. The V and J ends lost 2 bases and 2 bases respectively, with 10 bases between them. In DNA, the CDR3 is TGTGCCAGCAGTGAACTAGGAGGGACTGGAAACACCATATATTTT. Protein: CASSELGGTGNTIYF.

This clone has only one observation. V gene TRBV19 combines with J gene TRBJ2-3; 9 nucleotides match TRBD2. This CDR3 is built from 15 residues. Germline loops: CDR1 LNHDA, CDR2 SQIVND (reference sequence). V lost 4 bases to trimming and J lost 6 bases; unmatched junction nucleotides: 8. CDR3 protein: CASSKLAGVSDTQYF. In DNA form, the CDR3 reads TGTGCCAGTAGTAAATTAGCGGGGGTATCGGATACGCAGTATTTT.

The chain links TRBV18 to TRBJ1-4, with 7 bases aligning to TRBD1. CDR3 length: 16 residues. Germline CDR1 reads KGHSH; CDR2 reads LQKENI. V shed 3 bases and J 0 bases; nucleotides not matched to a gene: 4. The chain's CDR3 is CASSPIRGTTNEKLFF. The CDR3 coding sequence is TGTGCCAGCTCACCGATCAGGGGGACAACTAATGAAAAACTGTTTTTT.

The chain combines TRBV4-2 with TRBJ2-2; weak D call: TRBD1 (6 bases). Trimming took 0 bases from V and 1 from J, leaving 15 bases between them. The CDR3 contains 18 residues. Germline CDR1 LGHNA, CDR2 YNFKEQ. CDR3 residues: CASSQDLVARGNTGELFF. In DNA, the CDR3 is TGTGCCAGCAGCCAAGATCTGGTGGCCAGGGGGAACACCGGGGAGCTGTTTTTT.

This chain connects TRBV6-6 to TRBJ2-5, with 9 bases that match TRBD2. This CDR3 spans 15 amino acids. V dropped 2 bases and J dropped 2; count of bases not matched to a gene: 3. The germline CDR1 and CDR2 sequences are MNHNY and SVGAGI (reference sequence). The CDR3 DNA is TGTGCCAGCAGTTACCCTAGCGGGGAGCAAGAGACCCAGTACTTC. As protein: CASSYPSGEQETQYF.

V usage is TRBV19 and J usage is TRBJ2-5; 15 bases line up with TRBD2. The CDR3 spans 14 residues. Germline-derived CDR1 and CDR2 are LNHDA and SQIVND (reference sequence). V dropped 10 bases and J dropped 5; count of bases not matched to a gene: 5. CDR3 nucleotide sequence: TGTGCCACGTCGGGACTAGCGGGGGGTGAGACCCAGTACTTC. Amino acids: CATSGLAGGETQYF.

The genes are TRBV5-5 and TRBJ1-1; the match to TRBD1 covers 7 bases. CDR1 is SGHKS, CDR2 YYEKEE, per germline (reference sequence). V shed 5 bases, J shed 7 bases, and the junction held 8 bases outside the gene matches. The CDR3 length is 13 residues. The CDR3 region is CASRDTGAREAFF. The CDR3 DNA reads as TGTGCCAGCAGGGATACAGGGGCCCGTGAAGCTTTCTTT.

This chain uses TRBV12-3 or TRBV12-4 with TRBJ1-1, with D uncertain. The CDR3 covers 13 residues. The ends were cut back, 7 bases at V and 0 bases at J, with 9 bases in the middle. In nucleotides, the CDR3 is TGTGCCAGCACGTTCACAGTGAACACTGAAGCTTTCTTT. The encoded protein is CASTFTVNTEAFF.

J is TRBJ2-5 and V is TRBV5-6; TRBD2 aligns across 7 bases. Germline values: CDR1 SGHDT, CDR2 YYEEEE. The ends lost 0 bases at V and 7 bases at J; junction bases unmatched: 6. This CDR3 is 14 amino acids long. The DNA of the CDR3 is TGTGCCAGCAGCTTGGTTCAGGGCGGGGGGACCCAGTACTTC. This translates into CASSLVQGGGTQYF.

This chain connects TRBV27 to TRBJ1-2; maybe TRBD1 (5 bases). V was trimmed by 5 bases and J by 3 bases, leaving 16 bases between them. This CDR3 is built from 15 residues. Germline V lookup: CDR1 MNHEY, CDR2 SMNVEV (reference sequence). CDR3 bases: TGTGCCAGCAGTCCTCAGGGCGGGGGACACTATGGCTACACCTTC. Translated, it gives CASSPQGGGHYGYTF.

V usage is TRBV19 and J usage is TRBJ2-7; perhaps TRBD1 as D (5 bases). The CDR3 is made up of 13 amino acids. V lost 5 bases and J lost 3, with 11 bases in between. Germline CDR1 reads LNHDA; CDR2 reads SQIVND (reference sequence). CDR3 in amino acids: CASSLQGDYEQYF. The CDR3 nucleotides are TGTGCCAGTAGTCTTCAGGGCGACTACGAGCAGTACTTC.

The chain combines TRBV7-9 with TRBJ2-2, with D tentatively TRBD2 (5 bases). CDR3 length equals 16 residues. Trimming cost V 2 bases and J 4 bases, with 14 bases left between them. In germline, CDR1 is SEHNR, CDR2 FQNEAQ (reference sequence). CDR3 DNA: TGTGCCAGCAGCTTACCCGTAGGTGCGGGCACCGGGGAGCTGTTTTTT. This translates into CASSLPVGAGTGELFF.

The rearrangement uses TRBV5-4 and TRBJ1-5, with D possibly being TRBD1 (6 bases). Between the trimmed V and J ends, which lost 4 bases and 4 bases, there was a span of 9 bases. The CDR3 runs 13 residues. In germline, CDR1 is SGHNT, CDR2 YYREEE (reference sequence). The CDR3 region is CASSPGQNQPQHF. Here the CDR3 DNA reads TGTGCCAGCAGCCCAGGACAGAATCAGCCCCAGCATTTT.

V usage is TRBV5-8 and J usage is TRBJ1-2; 9 nucleotides agree with TRBD1. V trimming: 3 bases; J trimming: 7 bases; junction bases outside the gene matches: 7. The CDR3 is 14 residues long. CDR1 SGHTS and CDR2 YDEGEE come from the germline V gene. CDR3 in amino acids: CASSWGQGSVGYTF. The CDR3, as DNA: TGTGCCAGCAGCTGGGGACAGGGATCGGTTGGCTACACCTTC.

A single count supports this clone. The V call is TRBV5-1, the J call TRBJ1-1; D gene unclear. Germline CDR1 SGHRS, CDR2 YFSETQ. This CDR3 is built from 14 residues. V dropped 3 bases and J dropped 3 bases, with 12 bases sitting between them. The CDR3 nucleotides read TGCGCCAGCAGCTCTCCCCCGGTGGACACTGAAGCTTTCTTT. This encodes CASSSPPVDTEAFF.

V and J are TRBV7-2 and TRBJ1-2; D remains ambiguous. In germline, CDR1 is SGHTA, CDR2 FQGNSA. Trimming took 5 bases from V and 0 from J, leaving 13 bases between them. The CDR3 extends over 15 amino acids. CDR3 residues: CASSPIPRANYGYTF. Here the CDR3 DNA reads TGTGCCAGCAGCCCCATCCCTCGCGCTAACTATGGCTACACCTTC.

This chain links TRBV6-5 with TRBJ2-2; D not resolved. V lost 6 bases and J lost 2, with 4 bases in between. There are 12 residues in the CDR3. The V gene's germline CDR1 is MNHEY and CDR2 SVGAGI. CDR3 DNA sequence: TGTGCCAGCAGCCTCAACACCGGGGAGCTGTTTTTT. This gives the protein CASSLNTGELFF.

This clone was counted a few times. J is TRBJ1-3 and V is TRBV27; maybe TRBD1 (5 bases). Deletions cut 6 bases from V and 0 bases from J, with 12 bases between. CDR1 is MNHEY and CDR2 is SMNVEV in the germline V gene (reference sequence). The length of the CDR3 is 15 residues. The CDR3 DNA follows: TGTGCCAGCAGAAGGGGATCAAACTCTGGAAACACCATATATTTT. Protein sequence: CASRRGSNSGNTIYF.

This chain joins TRBV6-6 and TRBJ2-5; 12 bases agree with TRBD1. The CDR3 runs 15 residues. V shed 8 bases, J shed 7 bases, and the junction held 11 bases outside the gene matches. Germline assignment: CDR1 MNHNY and CDR2 SVGAGI (reference sequence). The CDR3: CASSFGTGGDRTQYF. As DNA, the CDR3 is TGTGCCAGCTCGTTCGGGACAGGGGGCGATCGGACCCAGTACTTC.

A single count supports this clone. V and J are TRBV5-4 and TRBJ2-5; 10 bases fit TRBD2. Germline V gene lookup returns CDR1 SGHNT and CDR2 YYREEE (reference sequence). J was trimmed by 5 bases and V by 4 bases; bases with no gene match: 8. The CDR3 loop spans 15 amino acids. The CDR3 loop reads CASSPSGGGLETQYF. DNA of the CDR3: TGTGCCAGCAGCCCCAGCGGGGGGGGCTTGGAGACCCAGTACTTC.

The J gene is TRBJ1-3, the V gene TRBV4-3; D possibly corresponds to TRBD1 (5 bases). The germline gives CDR1 LGHNA, CDR2 YSLEER. The V end lost 0 bases, the J end lost 2 bases, and 11 bases lay between the germline ends. The CDR3 has 16 amino acids. The CDR3 nucleotides are TGCGCCAGCAGCCAAGAAAGCCAGGGCCCTGGAAACACCATATATTTT. Residues: CASSQESQGPGNTIYF.

This rearrangement joins TRBV5-4 to TRBJ2-2; D possibly corresponds to TRBD1 (5 bases). Trimming shortened V by 0 bases and J by 4 bases, and 10 bases separated the two germline ends. This CDR3 region has 15 residues. The germline gives CDR1 SGHNT, CDR2 YYREEE (reference sequence). The CDR3 DNA reads as TGTGCCAGCAGCTTGGAGGCAGGGCCCACCGGGGAGCTGTTTTTT. Translation: CASSLEAGPTGELFF.

This sequence joins TRBV7-2 and TRBJ1-5; 8 bases fit TRBD1. Germline lookup yields CDR1 SGHTA and CDR2 FQGNSA. This CDR3 spans 14 amino acids. Trimming at V came to 1 base and at J to 7 bases, leaving 3 bases not matched to a gene. This CDR3 is CASSLDRGMQPQHF. CDR3 nucleotide sequence: TGTGCCAGCAGCTTAGACAGGGGGATGCAGCCCCAGCATTTT.

The genes are TRBV7-2 and TRBJ1-6; D is perhaps TRBD1 (6 bases). Trimming cost V 5 bases and J 9 bases, with 20 bases left between them. There are 16 residues in the CDR3. CDR1 is SGHTA, CDR2 FQGNSA, per germline. The CDR3 nucleotides read TGTGCCAGCAGCCCGACACAGGGTTCGGTATCTTCACCCCTCCACTTT. Translating it yields CASSPTQGSVSSPLHF.

In its sample, this clone was seen once. The V call is TRBV11-1, the J call TRBJ2-1; 11 bases fit TRBD2. Trimming at V came to 0 bases and at J to 5 bases, leaving 3 bases not matched to a gene. Germline lookup yields CDR1 SGHAT and CDR2 FQDESV (reference sequence). The CDR3 is 16 residues long. CDR3 loop: CASSLASSGGNNEQFF. The CDR3 bases are TGTGCCAGCAGCTTAGCTTCTAGCGGGGGGAACAATGAGCAGTTCTTC.

The chain combines TRBV6-5 with TRBJ1-5; no clear D gene. This CDR3 spans 13 amino acids. The ends were cut back, 2 bases at V and 4 bases at J, with 6 bases in the middle. The germline V gene has CDR1 MNHEY and CDR2 SVGAGI. The CDR3 loop reads CASSYQLNQPQHF. The CDR3 DNA reads as TGTGCCAGCAGTTACCAACTGAATCAGCCCCAGCATTTT.